This T cell receptor (beta chain) is from a study of vaccination effects on CD4 cells after COVID-19 (dated 2022 in TCRdb). At the level of the whole study: Across the study, the median time from the second dose to post-vaccine sampling was 72 days (range 14 to 241). SARS-CoV-2 spike-specific CD4+ TCR repertoires from before and after mRNA vaccination were compared in COVID-19 convalescent patients and in infection-naive vaccine recipients. The full study included fewer than eleven COVID-19 convalescent patients and several SARS-CoV-2-naive healthy vaccine recipients. Cultures from other donors in the study were sequenced using the Oncomine TCR Beta short-read assay on an Illumina iSeq 100. Study-wide conclusions, independent of this receptor: The study was limited by a small number of convalescent patients, and early post-infection timepoints were lacking. Among healthy vaccine recipients, nearly all vaccine-induced clones were SARS-CoV-2 mono-reactive, and just 1 of 255 was cross-reactive with common cold coronaviruses. Marked clonal contraction was observed in both infection-induced and vaccine-induced clones at late post-vaccination timepoints, consistent with waning T cell responses.

Including cysteine and valine, the CDR3 has 13 amino acids. Of all the DNA, just the CDR3 is kept, 39 bases in frame from base 1. Sequences SGHNT (CDR1) and YYREEE (CDR2) are obtained from the germline V gene (reference sequence). Trimming removed 0 bases from V and 3 bases from J, leaving 7 bases between the germline ends. In the ViraFEST assay, PBMC were stimulated with viral peptide pools, and antigen-specific CD4+ T cell clonotypes were then identified by expansion using TCR sequencing. After more than nine days of culture, CD4+ T cells were isolated with the EasySep CD4+ T cell isolation kit. Each participant received two doses of an mRNA SARS-CoV-2 vaccine, either BNT162b2 or mRNA-1273. The absence of prior SARS-CoV-2 infection in healthy vaccine recipients was confirmed by negative nucleocapsid antibodies before and after vaccination. Approximately 2.1 million PBMC per well were cultured in IMDM with roughly 5% human AB serum, 7.5 to 10 IU/ml IL-2 and gentamicin, plus 10 ug/ml peptides. Half of the culture medium was replaced with fresh IL-2-containing medium on days 3 and 7. Unless noted otherwise, every peptide stimulation condition was grown in triplicate wells. Using Ficoll-Paque Plus gradient centrifugation, PBMC were separated from whole blood and then either used fresh or cryopreserved at -140C. Overlapping peptide pools spanned the spike proteins of SARS-CoV-2 and the common cold coronaviruses HCoV-NL63, HCoV-OC43 and HCoV-229E. The QIAamp micro DNA kit was used to extract genomic DNA from the cultured CD4+ T cells.

In the case of this clone: There is no known antigen for this receptor. There are no base qualities to consult, and no much larger clone falls within one base.

Libraries came from the immunoSEQ multiplex PCR assay. DNA from the cultured and isolated CD4+ T cells underwent TCR beta CDR3 sequencing. The paper's processing steps were these. The analysis removed non-productive TCR sequences, trimmed reads to the CDR3 region, and retained only CDR3s that were 7 or more amino acids long. The MANAFEST web app was used to identify antigen-specific clonotypes by comparing expansion in peptide wells with expansion in reference cultures. For clones to be considered positive, expansion at FDR<0.05 versus reference and all other wells, an odds ratio above 5, and a frequency above 0.1% in two replicate wells were required. A clonotype was defined as cross-reactive if the clonotype was significantly expanded both in SARS-CoV-2 spike wells and in at least one common cold coronavirus spike condition. Levenshtein distance calculated with the stringdist R package was used to assess CDR3 similarity, and unrooted trees were constructed with ape in R 3.6.1. Drawn from immuneACCESS, this table holds only the in-frame rearrangements with V and J called that TCRdb kept. Clones are partly lost; checked studies trace under half to an unresolved V gene and leave the rest unexplained. For V, J and clone size, that table is used; D and trimming come from the DNA. This sample lists under 85,000 clones; under 80% were detected once. About 1.2% of the sample is taken by the ten largest.

The sequencing here drew on CD4+ T cells from PBMCs cultured with HCoV-OC43 spike peptides, taken after COVID-19 vaccination. The cell subset or site tag for this specimen amounts to: HCoV-OC43 spike overlapping peptide pool stimulation. The clonotype comes from a human donor who received a COVID-19 vaccine. The rearrangement combines TRBV5-4 with TRBJ2-7; the D gene is perhaps TRBD1, on 6 matching bases. The CDR3 region has the sequence CASSLDRVYEQYV. The base sequence is TGTGCCAGCAGCTTGGACAGGGTCTACGAGCAGTACGTC.